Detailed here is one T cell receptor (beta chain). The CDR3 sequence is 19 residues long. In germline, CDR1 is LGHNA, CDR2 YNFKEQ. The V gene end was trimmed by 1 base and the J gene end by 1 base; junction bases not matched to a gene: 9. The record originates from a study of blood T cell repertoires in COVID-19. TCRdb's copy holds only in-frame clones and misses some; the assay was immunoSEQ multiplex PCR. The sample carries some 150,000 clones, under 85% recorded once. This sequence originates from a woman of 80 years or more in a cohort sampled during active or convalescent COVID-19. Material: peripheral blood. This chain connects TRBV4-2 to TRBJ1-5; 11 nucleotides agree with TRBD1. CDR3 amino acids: CASSQVQGQGAKSNQPQHF. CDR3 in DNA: TGTGCCAGCAGCCAAGTCCAAGGACAGGGGGCGAAAAGCAATCAGCCCCAGCATTTT.